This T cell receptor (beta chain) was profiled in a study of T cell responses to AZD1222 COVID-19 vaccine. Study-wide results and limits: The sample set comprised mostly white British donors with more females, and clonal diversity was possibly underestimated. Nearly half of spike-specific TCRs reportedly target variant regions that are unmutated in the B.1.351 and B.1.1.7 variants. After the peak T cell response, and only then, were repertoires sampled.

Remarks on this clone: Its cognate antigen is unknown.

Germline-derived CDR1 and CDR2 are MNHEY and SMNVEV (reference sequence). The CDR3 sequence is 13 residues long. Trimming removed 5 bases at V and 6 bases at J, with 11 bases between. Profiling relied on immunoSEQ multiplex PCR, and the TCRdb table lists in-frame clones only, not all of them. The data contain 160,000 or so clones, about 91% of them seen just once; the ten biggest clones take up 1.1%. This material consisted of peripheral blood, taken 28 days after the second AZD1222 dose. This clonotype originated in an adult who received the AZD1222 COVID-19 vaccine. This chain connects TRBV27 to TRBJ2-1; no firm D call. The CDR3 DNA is TGTGCCAGCAGTCCCAGCTTGGGCAATGAGCAGTTCTTC. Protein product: CASSPSLGNEQFF.